A single sample is the source of the 24 T cell receptor beta chains below, sequenced in a study of shared clonotypes between healthy human individuals. Using immunoSEQ multiplex PCR, the repertoire was profiled, and TCRdb retains in-frame clones only, with some absent. The sample yields approximately 440,000 clones, approximately 71% seen once. The sample was PBMCs. The origin of the receptors is a woman in her thirties or forties in good health. Some clones in this sample may be carry-over from other donors' samples.

The chain employs TRBV7-2 and TRBJ2-7; D is unclear. Trimming removed 2 bases from V and 2 bases from J, with 13 bases in between. The CDR3 covers 15 residues. From germline, CDR1 is SGHTA and CDR2 FQGNSA. The DNA of the CDR3 is TGTGCCAGCAGCTTAACGTCAGCTCGAGCCTACGAGCAGTACTTC. Its protein is CASSLTSARAYEQYF.

This clone was seen only a few times. Other DNA sequences from this sample encode an identical CDR3 as well. The V call is TRBV15, the J call TRBJ2-7, with D possibly matching TRBD2 (5 bases). CDR1 is LNHNV and CDR2 is YYDKDF in the germline V gene (reference sequence). V gave up 1 base and J gave up 6 bases, with 13 bases separating them. CDR3 size: 14 residues. DNA of the CDR3: TGTGCCACCAGCAGAGCCAGTCCGGGGTTCGAGCAGTACTTC. Translated: CATSRASPGFEQYF.

A note on this clone: A read error is likely here: a far larger clone is one base away. The sample holds other DNA sequences that translate to the same CDR3. The chain is built from TRBV11-2 and TRBJ2-1; no clear D. The CDR3 length is 13 residues. V shed 4 bases and J shed 12 bases, with 16 bases lying between them. Per the germline V gene, CDR1 is SGHAT and CDR2 is FQNNGV. In DNA form, the CDR3 reads TGTGCCAGCAGCTCCCGTGGGCTCGTCGGGCAGTTCTTC. Translation: CASSSRGLVGQFF.

Only a few counts were recorded for this clone. A far larger clone is only one base removed, so a read error is likely. The genes are TRBV30 and TRBJ1-3; the D is unclear. Germline V CDR1 and CDR2: GTSNPN, SVGIG (reference sequence). V was shortened by 2 bases and J by 2 bases, with 10 bases between the two germline ends. CDR3 length: 14 amino acids. The CDR3 sequence: CAWSPGNPGNTIYF. CDR3 coding DNA: TGTGCCTGGAGTCCGGGGAACCCTGGAAACACCATATATTTT.

With regard to this clone: One end of the junction is discordant with germline, which a read error may explain. The V call is TRBV10-3, the J call TRBJ1-5; D possibly corresponds to TRBD1 (6 bases). The CDR3 is 13 amino acids. The germline CDR1 and CDR2 sequences are ENHRY and SYGVKD. The CDR3 nucleotides read TGTGCCATCAACCGGGACAACAATCAGCCCCAGCGTTTT. This translates into CAINRDNNQPQRF.

A remark on this clone: This likely stems from a read error, as it lies one base from a far larger clone. The same CDR3 arises from other DNA sequences in this sample as well. The genes are TRBV11-2 and TRBJ2-7; D is perhaps TRBD2 (6 bases). Germline CDR1 and CDR2: SGHAT and FQNNGV. This CDR3 region has 14 residues. The CDR3 bases are TGTGCTAGCAGCTTATTGGGCAGGGAGGAGGAGCAGTACTTC. Its translation is CASSLLGREEEQYF.

The rearrangement joins TRBV28 to TRBJ2-3, with 8 bases identical to TRBD2. The CDR3 consists of 12 residues. The V and J ends lost 5 bases and 14 bases, in that order; junction bases with no gene match: 9. Germline V gives CDR1 MDHEN, CDR2 SYDVKM. For the CDR3, the DNA is TGTGCCAGCAGTCTAGCGGGCTTCGAGTCGTATTTT. Amino acids: CASSLAGFESYF.

Details on this clone: Its ends do not fully match the called genes, so a read error is possible. Other nucleotide sequences from this sample produce the same CDR3. The chain carries TRBV5-1 and TRBJ1-2; D is uncertain. The length of the CDR3 is 14 residues. Germline V lookup: CDR1 SGHRS, CDR2 YFSETQ. Here the CDR3 reads CASSLGPLIGGYTF. The CDR3 DNA reads TGCGCTAGCAGCTTGGGTCCCCTCATTGGGGGCTACACCTTC.

Regarding this clone: Since a far larger clone is one base different, this is likely a read error. This rearrangement joins TRBV7-9 to TRBJ2-1, with a possible D match to TRBD2 (5 bases). This CDR3 region has 12 residues. CDR1 and CDR2 (germline): SEHNR, FQNEAQ (reference sequence). Between the trimmed V and J ends, which lost 5 bases and 5 bases, there was a span of 7 bases. CDR3: CASSDGNNEQFF. The CDR3 DNA is TGTGCCAGCAGCGACGGGAACAATGAGCAGTTCTTC.

In regard to this clone: It may be a read error: a sequence one base away is much more abundant. The chain is built from TRBV19 and TRBJ2-7; 10 bases line up with TRBD1. The CDR3 totals 13 residues. Germline CDR1 LNHDA, CDR2 SQIVND (reference sequence). Trimming cost V 5 bases and J 3 bases; bases outside gene matches: 1. The CDR3 DNA reads TGTGCCAGTAGTTGGGACAGGGGCTACGAGCAGTACTTC. This sequence encodes CASSWDRGYEQYF.

This clone has a single count. The chain recombines TRBV28 with TRBJ2-7; 10 positions agree with TRBD2. This CDR3 has 16 amino acids. Germline-derived CDR1 and CDR2 are MDHEN and SYDVKM. V shed 0 bases and J 5 bases; nucleotides not matched to a gene: 7. DNA for the CDR3: TGTGCCAGCAGTTTATGGTCGGGACTAGCGAAACACGAGCAGTACTTC. It codes for CASSLWSGLAKHEQYF.

This clone turned up a few times. The V and J genes are TRBV7-3 and TRBJ2-2, with 11 bases fitting TRBD2. After removal of 8 bases from V and 5 bases from J, the junction contained 7 bases not matched to a gene. This CDR3 is 15 amino acids long. The V gene's germline CDR1 is SGHTA and CDR2 FQGTGA. The CDR3 nucleotides read TGTGCCAGCGCGAGAACTAGCGGGAGAACCGGGGAGCTGTTTTTT. Translation: CASARTSGRTGELFF.

The gene calls are TRBV23-1 and TRBJ2-7; a possible D gene is TRBD1 (6 bases). TRBV23-1 is classed as an ORF, of uncertain function. Trimming left V 4 bases short and J 0 bases short, with 28 bases between. This CDR3 has 20 residues. DNA of the CDR3: TGCGCCAGCAGTCCCGCGGTCGACAGGCAAGTACCGACGAGCTCCTACGAGCAGTACTTC. As protein: CASSPAVDRQVPTSSYEQYF.

This clone was seen a few times. This chain joins TRBV27 and TRBJ2-7; tentatively, D is TRBD1 (6 bases). The CDR3 totals 13 residues. With 6 bases removed from V and 0 bases from J, the gap between germline ends came to 9 bases. Germline V lookup: CDR1 MNHEY, CDR2 SMNVEV (reference sequence). CDR3 bases: TGTGCCAGCAGGGGACACAGCTCCTACGAGCAGTACTTC. This sequence encodes CASRGHSSYEQYF.

J is TRBJ2-5 and V is TRBV9; TRBD1 is a possible D gene (5 bases). Trimming took off 4 bases at V and 1 base at J, with 11 bases between the two ends. CDR1 SGDLS and CDR2 YYNGEE come from the germline V gene. CDR3 length: 14 residues. The CDR3 loop reads CASSRSGAQETQYF. Here the CDR3 DNA reads TGTGCCAGCAGCCGTAGTGGGGCCCAAGAGACCCAGTACTTC. The full variable domain, with the rest looked up from reference TRBV9 and TRBJ2-5, is DSGVTQTPKHLITATGQRVTLRCSPRSGDLSVYWYQQSLDQGLQFLIQYYNGEERAKGNILERFSAQQFPDLHSELNLSSLELGDSALYFCASSRSGAQETQYFGPGTRLLVL.

This clone was observed at least ten times. V usage is TRBV28 and J usage is TRBJ1-1; 7 bases agree with TRBD1. The ends lost 5 bases at V and 0 bases at J; junction bases unmatched: 3. The CDR3 is 14 residues long. Germline V gene sequence: CDR1 MDHEN, CDR2 SYDVKM. DNA for the CDR3: TGTGCCAGCAGTATTACAGGGGTGAACACTGAAGCTTTCTTT. Amino acids: CASSITGVNTEAFF.

V gene TRBV15 combines with J gene TRBJ2-7; the match to TRBD1 covers 7 bases. This CDR3 has 14 residues. The germline V gene has CDR1 LNHNV and CDR2 YYDKDF (reference sequence). V lost 5 bases and J lost 1; bases outside the gene matches: 5. The CDR3 protein is CATSVARGSYEQYF. The DNA of the CDR3 is TGTGCCACCAGCGTAGCCAGGGGGTCCTACGAGCAGTACTTC.

The chain links TRBV18 to TRBJ1-2; 9 bases line up with TRBD1. Germline trimming cut 6 bases from V and 0 bases from J; bases unmatched to any gene: 2. Germline CDR1 reads KGHSH; CDR2 reads LQKENI. This CDR3 is built from 14 residues. The CDR3 nucleotides are TGTGCCAGCTCCGACAGGGGGGCTAACTATGGCTACACCTTC. It specifies CASSDRGANYGYTF.

V and J are TRBV4-3 and TRBJ2-3, with D unclear. V was pared by 3 bases and J by 6 bases, with 13 bases between. The CDR3 is made up of 14 amino acids. Per the germline V gene, CDR1 is LGHNA and CDR2 is YSLEER. CDR3 sequence: CASSQTHTGDTQYF. CDR3 DNA: TGCGCCAGCAGCCAGACACATACCGGGGATACGCAGTATTTT.

This chain joins TRBV29-1 and TRBJ2-7; 10 nucleotides match TRBD1. V dropped 4 bases and J dropped 3; count of bases not matched to a gene: 6. Looked up from germline, CDR1 is SQVTM and CDR2 is ANQGSEA. The length of the CDR3 is 14 residues. In nucleotides, the CDR3 is TGCAGCGTTGTAACGGACAGGGGGTTCTACGAGCAGTACTTC. Its translation is CSVVTDRGFYEQYF.

This clone was seen a single time. Distinct nucleotide sequences in the sample also encode this CDR3. The rearrangement joins TRBV11-3 to TRBJ2-1, with 10 nucleotides matching TRBD2. CDR3 length equals 16 residues. The V gene end was trimmed by 4 bases and the J gene end by 8 bases; junction bases not matched to a gene: 11. Germline V lookup: CDR1 SGHNT, CDR2 YENEEA. The CDR3 protein is CASSSGTSGRVDEQFF. The CDR3, as DNA: TGTGCCAGCAGCTCCGGGACCAGCGGGAGGGTTGATGAGCAGTTCTTC.

This rearrangement joins TRBV28 to TRBJ1-2, with 9 bases that match TRBD1. The germline V gene has CDR1 MDHEN and CDR2 SYDVKM. V was pared by 6 bases and J by 1 base, with 12 bases of the junction left unmatched. The CDR3 extends over 17 amino acids. CDR3 sequence reads: CASSLPGTGSFNYGYTF. The DNA of the CDR3 is TGTGCCAGCAGCCTGCCCGGGACAGGGTCGTTTAACTATGGCTACACCTTC.

This chain joins TRBV5-6 and TRBJ2-1; D not certain. The CDR3 loop spans 12 amino acids. V lost 0 bases and J lost 10, with 8 bases in between. Germline lookup yields CDR1 SGHDT and CDR2 YYEEEE. CDR3: CASSLVSSEQFF. The DNA of the CDR3 is TGTGCCAGCAGCTTGGTATCCTCCGAGCAGTTCTTC.

In regard to this clone: One base separates it from a far larger clone, so it is likely a read error. The CDR3 ends on some other residue instead of the conserved phenylalanine or tryptophan, so this is likely a read error. This rearrangement joins TRBV30 to TRBJ2-7; D possibly uses TRBD1 or TRBD2 (5 bases each). Trimming took off 4 bases at V and 4 bases at J, with 14 bases between the two ends. The germline V gene has CDR1 GTSNPN and CDR2 SVGIG (reference sequence). The CDR3 loop spans 13 amino acids. CDR3 in DNA: TGTGCCTGGAACACGGGGACGCCTTACGAGCAGTACTCC. Translated: CAWNTGTPYEQYS.